This T cell receptor beta chain originates from a study of T cells in Graves' hyperthyroidism and ophthalmopathy. RNA transcripts yielded amplified TCR beta CDR3 regions. In the first-round RT-PCR of the TCR CDR3, the HTBI primer set was used. Each CDR3 protein gets one entry after TCRdb re-called the multiplex PCR reads with MiXCR. The sample lists hundreds of thousands of distinct CDR3 sequences; approximately 22% were seen once. The V end lost 7 bases, the J end lost 1 base, and 16 bases lay between the germline ends. This CDR3 region has 15 residues. The germline CDR1 and CDR2 sequences are SGHTA and FQGNSA. The sample holds many counts of this clonotype.

V and J are TRBV7-2 and TRBJ1-1; a possible D gene is TRBD1 (6 bases). Source material: blood. The clonotype originates from a woman in her 70s with Graves' ophthalmopathy. The CDR3 loop reads CASTQGRGQNTEAFF. Written as DNA, the CDR3 is TGTGCCAGCACCCAGGGGAGGGGACAGAACACTGAAGCTTTCTTT.